This T cell receptor (beta chain) is drawn from a study of blood T cell repertoires in COVID-19. As for the study in general: Nucleic acid was either cDNA or gDNA, and it came from T cells, B-cell-depleted T cells, or PBMCs.

Note on this clone: Other DNA sequences from this sample encode an identical CDR3 as well.

Data came from immunoSEQ multiplex PCR; TCRdb stores just in-frame clones and leaves some out. The profile shows about 250,000 clones, around 79% of them singletons. The TCR originated in a woman aged 80 or over with acute or convalescent COVID-19. The sequenced material came from peripheral blood.

In DNA, the CDR3 is TGCGCCAGCAGCTTTACAGGGGCGACTGAAGCTTTCTTT. It specifies CASSFTGATEAFF. V is TRBV5-1 and J is TRBJ1-1; 7 bases line up with TRBD1. The CDR3 is 13 amino acids. Trimming cost V 2 bases and J 5 bases; bases outside gene matches: 3. CDR1 SGHRS and CDR2 YFSETQ come from the germline V gene.